Presented here are 26 T cell receptor beta chains from one specimen sequenced in a study of cytomegalovirus exposure and HLA in healthy donors. Vbeta (60) and Jbeta (13) primers were used in the PCR. Assay used: immunoSEQ multiplex PCR; TCRdb lists only in-frame clones, some missing. Of about 82,000 clones listed, roughly 72% are singletons. Input material: PBMCs. The receptor set was obtained from a woman aged 45 to 65 in good health and CMV-seropositive.

This sequence joins TRBV7-9 and TRBJ2-6, with D possibly matching TRBD2 (6 bases). CDR1 and CDR2 from the germline V gene are SEHNR and FQNEAQ (reference sequence). The CDR3 loop spans 16 amino acids. V lost 1 base, J lost 2 bases, and 9 bases lay in between. CDR3 in amino acids: CASSLVGGAGANVLTF. In DNA, the CDR3 is TGTGCCAGCAGCTTAGTTGGAGGGGCTGGGGCCAACGTCCTGACTTTC.

This chain connects TRBV5-4 to TRBJ2-3, with a possible D match to TRBD1 (6 bases). Germline loops: CDR1 SGHNT, CDR2 YYREEE (reference sequence). The V gene lost 5 bases and the J gene lost 5 bases, with 15 bases spanning the gap. The length of the CDR3 is 14 residues. CDR3 sequence reads: CASRGGQSLDTQYF. CDR3 DNA: TGTGCCAGCAGGGGCGGACAGTCCTTAGATACGCAGTATTTT.

This clone was observed a handful of times. The chain employs TRBV19 and TRBJ1-2, with 7 bases matching TRBD1. Germline assignment: CDR1 LNHDA and CDR2 SQIVND (reference sequence). The V gene end was trimmed by 2 bases and the J gene end by 0 bases; junction bases not matched to a gene: 6. This CDR3 region has 16 residues. CDR3 sequence: CASSIRDSSSNYGYTF. The CDR3 DNA reads TGTGCCAGTAGTATACGGGACAGCTCCTCTAACTATGGCTACACCTTC.

J is TRBJ2-1 and V is TRBV19, with 11 bases identical to TRBD2. Germline assignment: CDR1 LNHDA and CDR2 SQIVND (reference sequence). Trimming cost V 7 bases and J 6 bases; bases outside gene matches: 11. The CDR3 covers 16 residues. The CDR3 nucleotides are TGTGCCAGTATTCCGAAGGAAACTAGCGGGAGCAATGAGCAGTTCTTC. Amino acids: CASIPKETSGSNEQFF. The full variable domain, its missing parts supplied by reference TRBV19 and TRBJ2-1, is DGGITQSPKYLFRKEGQNVTLSCEQNLNHDAMYWYRQDPGQGLRLIYYSQIVNDFQKGDIAEGYSVSREKKESFPLTVTSAQKNPTAFYLCASIPKETSGSNEQFFGPGTRLTVL.

The chain is built from TRBV10-3 and TRBJ2-3; 9 nucleotides line up with TRBD1. The CDR3 has 16 residues. The germline gives CDR1 ENHRY, CDR2 SYGVKD. Trimming at V came to 8 bases and at J to 2 bases, leaving 11 bases not matched to a gene. The CDR3 DNA sequence: TGTGCCATCTCAGAGGTCGGGACAGGGCACACAGATACGCAGTATTTT. Its translation is CAISEVGTGHTDTQYF.

The rearrangement links TRBV4-1 to TRBJ1-1; D is perhaps TRBD1 (5 bases). This CDR3 spans 11 amino acids. Germline CDR1 and CDR2: MGHRA and YSYEKL. V was clipped by 8 bases and J by 4 bases, with 8 bases between them. The CDR3 DNA follows: TGCGCCAGCGGAAGGGGCACTGAAGCTTTCTTT. This translates into CASGRGTEAFF.

This clone was picked up a small number of times. J is TRBJ1-1 and V is TRBV30; D is ambiguous. This CDR3 has 11 amino acids. Germline CDR1 is GTSNPN and CDR2 is SVGIG (reference sequence). V was shortened by 3 bases and J by 11 bases, with 13 bases between the two germline ends. In DNA, the CDR3 is TGTGCCTGGAGGGAGGAGTTTCTGGCTTTCTTT. Its protein is CAWREEFLAFF.

This rearrangement joins TRBV10-2 to TRBJ2-3, with 11 bases aligning to TRBD2. CDR1 is WSHSY and CDR2 is SAAADI in the germline V gene. This CDR3 is built from 15 residues. The V segment lost 5 bases and the J segment 6 bases; nucleotides outside the gene matches: 7. This CDR3 is CASSLTPSGRDTQYF. CDR3 bases: TGCGCCAGCAGTTTAACGCCTAGCGGGAGGGATACGCAGTATTTT.

The chain carries TRBV7-6 and TRBJ2-4; 9 bases agree with TRBD1. CDR3 length equals 16 residues. CDR1 and CDR2 from the germline V gene are SGHVS and FNYEAQ. After removal of 0 bases from V and 9 bases from J, the junction contained 9 bases not matched to a gene. The CDR3 here is CASSLAGTGSGTIQYF. CDR3 DNA: TGTGCCAGCAGCTTAGCTGGGACAGGGAGTGGGACCATTCAGTACTTC.

The CDR3 here is CASTAGTAYEQYF. The CDR3 DNA sequence: TGTGCCAGCACCGCCGGGACTGCCTACGAGCAGTACTTC. This chain connects TRBV27 to TRBJ2-7, with D maybe TRBD2 (6 bases). The CDR3 is 13 residues long. Germline CDR1 reads MNHEY; CDR2 reads SMNVEV (reference sequence). With 7 bases removed from V and 2 bases from J, the gap between germline ends came to 12 bases.

The chain carries TRBV28 and TRBJ1-3; D gene uncertain. The CDR3 has 12 residues. The V and J ends lost 8 bases and 4 bases respectively, with 9 bases between them. From germline, CDR1 is MDHEN and CDR2 SYDVKM. For the CDR3, the DNA is TGTGCCAGCTGGGAGAAGGGAAACACCATATATTTT. Encoded protein: CASWEKGNTIYF.

This CDR3 reads CSAPSYGYTF. CDR3 in DNA: TGCAGTGCCCCGTCCTATGGCTACACCTTC. V is TRBV20-1 and J is TRBJ1-2; D remains ambiguous. The germline gives CDR1 DFQATT, CDR2 SNEGSKA (reference sequence). This CDR3 is 10 amino acids long. The V and J ends lost 6 bases and 4 bases respectively, with 6 bases between them.

This sequence joins TRBV19 and TRBJ2-2; D ambiguous. Germline CDR1 reads LNHDA; CDR2 reads SQIVND (reference sequence). This CDR3 comprises 15 residues. V lost 3 bases to trimming and J lost 2 bases, with 10 bases between them. CDR3 coding DNA: TGTGCCAGTAGTATCCGGCTAGTTAACACCGGGGAGCTGTTTTTT. Protein product: CASSIRLVNTGELFF.

The chain uses TRBV19 and TRBJ2-7; a weak D match, TRBD1 (5 bases). V was trimmed by 5 bases and J by 3 bases, leaving 14 bases between them. The CDR3 extends over 14 amino acids. Germline CDR1 is LNHDA and CDR2 is SQIVND (reference sequence). The CDR3 DNA is TGTGCCAGTAGTCGAAAGACAGACAACTACGAGCAGTACTTC. Encoded protein: CASSRKTDNYEQYF. The whole variable domain, remainder taken from reference TRBV19 and TRBJ2-7, is DGGITQSPKYLFRKEGQNVTLSCEQNLNHDAMYWYRQDPGQGLRLIYYSQIVNDFQKGDIAEGYSVSREKKESFPLTVTSAQKNPTAFYLCASSRKTDNYEQYFGPGTRLTVT.

This clone was observed a few times. The chain recombines TRBV2 with TRBJ2-7, with D perhaps matching TRBD1 (5 bases). The V end lost 6 bases, the J end lost 2 bases, and 11 bases lay between the germline ends. The V gene's germline CDR1 is SNHLY and CDR2 FYNNEI. CDR3 length: 13 amino acids. The CDR3 coding sequence is TGTGCCAGCAGGGCCGACAGTACCTACGAGCAGTACTTC. As protein: CASRADSTYEQYF.

CDR3 DNA: TGTGCCAGCAGCTATACTACAGGGGGGAACACTGAAGCTTTCTTT. As protein: CASSYTTGGNTEAFF. This chain joins TRBV5-8 and TRBJ1-1; 8 nucleotides align to TRBD1. The CDR3 has 15 amino acids. In germline, CDR1 is SGHTS, CDR2 YDEGEE. V lost 3 bases and J lost 1; bases outside the gene matches: 5.

In this sample, this clone turned up a few times. The rearrangement links TRBV30 to TRBJ1-3; possible D gene TRBD1, 6 bases. The CDR3 consists of 13 residues. Trimming stripped 3 bases from V and 4 bases from J, with 10 bases between. The germline gives CDR1 GTSNPN, CDR2 SVGIG (reference sequence). CDR3 region: CAWSQGSGNTIYF. Here the CDR3 DNA reads TGTGCCTGGAGCCAGGGGTCGGGAAACACCATATATTTT.

In this sample, this clone turned up many times. This chain links TRBV5-8 with TRBJ1-1; D gene unclear. Germline CDR1 is SGHTS and CDR2 is YDEGEE. Between the trimmed V and J ends, which lost 2 bases and 11 bases, there was a span of 7 bases. The CDR3 loop spans 10 amino acids. The CDR3 protein is CASSFGVAFF. The CDR3 DNA sequence: TGTGCCAGCAGCTTCGGGGTCGCTTTCTTT. The full variable domain, its missing parts supplied by reference TRBV5-8 and TRBJ1-1, is EAGVTQSPTHLIKTRGQQATLRCSPISGHTSVYWYQQALGLGLQFLLWYDEGEERNRGNFPPRFSGRQFPNYSSELNVNALELEDSALYLCASSFGVAFFGQGTRLTVV.

The chain combines TRBV30 with TRBJ1-1, with TRBD1 as a possible D gene (5 bases). V lost 0 bases and J 0 bases, leaving 17 bases between the germline ends. The CDR3 is 17 residues long. CDR1 and CDR2 from the germline V gene are GTSNPN and SVGIG (reference sequence). The CDR3 DNA follows: TGTGCCTGGAGTGTACCCGCGTGGGGGGTCGTGAACACTGAAGCTTTCTTT. This sequence encodes CAWSVPAWGVVNTEAFF.

This clone showed up just a few times. This chain joins TRBV2 and TRBJ2-2; 10 nucleotides line up with TRBD2. V dropped 3 bases and J dropped 5; count of bases not matched to a gene: 12. Germline CDR1 SNHLY, CDR2 FYNNEI. The CDR3 runs to 18 residues. CDR3 coding DNA: TGTGCCAGCAGTGAGATACTTCCGGGACTAGCGAGAACCGGGGAGCTGTTTTTT. Amino acids: CASSEILPGLARTGELFF.

The chain couples TRBV13 to TRBJ2-7; D gene unclear. The CDR3 runs to 14 residues. CDR1 is PRHDT, CDR2 FYEKMQ, per germline (reference sequence). V lost 2 bases, J lost 2 bases, and 10 bases lay in between. The CDR3 coding sequence is TGTGCCAGCAGCTTACGAGGTCCTACCTACGAGCAGTACTTC. This codes for CASSLRGPTYEQYF.

The rearrangement links TRBV5-4 to TRBJ2-1; 7 positions agree with TRBD2. Germline V gives CDR1 SGHNT, CDR2 YYREEE (reference sequence). Trimming cost V 4 bases and J 7 bases; bases outside gene matches: 11. This CDR3 has 15 residues. The chain's CDR3 is CASSPGGSSQNEQFF. The CDR3 DNA reads TGTGCCAGCAGCCCCGGGGGGTCCAGCCAAAATGAGCAGTTCTTC.

This chain connects TRBV11-1 to TRBJ1-1; D remains ambiguous. CDR1 and CDR2 (germline): SGHAT, FQDESV (reference sequence). V gave up 10 bases and J gave up 5 bases, with 11 bases separating them. The CDR3 runs 11 residues. The CDR3, as DNA: TGTGCCACCCAAAGAGGGACTGAAGCTTTCTTT. It codes for CATQRGTEAFF.

The rearrangement links TRBV19 to TRBJ2-7; 7 nucleotides agree with TRBD2. CDR3 length: 14 residues. Germline CDR1 and CDR2: LNHDA and SQIVND (reference sequence). V shed 3 bases, J shed 7 bases, and the junction held 9 bases outside the gene matches. This chain's CDR3 is CASSIAGDAREQYF. CDR3 bases: TGTGCCAGTAGTATCGCGGGAGACGCTAGGGAGCAGTACTTC.

Only a few counts were recorded for this clone. Written as DNA, the CDR3 is TGTGCCAGCAGCCGGGAGTGGAGGACTGAAGCTTTCTTT. Its translation: CASSREWRTEAFF. The chain employs TRBV2 and TRBJ1-1; D unclear. The CDR3 is 13 amino acids. V was cut by 6 bases and J by 5 bases, with 13 bases left in between. CDR1 is SNHLY and CDR2 is FYNNEI in the germline V gene.

The rearrangement joins TRBV15 to TRBJ2-4; weak D call: TRBD1 (6 bases). Germline CDR1 reads LNHNV; CDR2 reads YYDKDF (reference sequence). This CDR3 region has 15 residues. Trimming removed 9 bases at V and 4 bases at J, with 19 bases between. The chain's CDR3 is CATSEPSGQKNIQYF. As DNA, the CDR3 is TGTGCCACGTCTGAGCCAAGCGGACAGAAAAACATTCAGTACTTC.